These 29 T cell receptor beta chains were sequenced from one sample in a study of post-analysis software for immune sequencing data. The library was made from cDNA and included unique molecular identifiers. TCRdb processed the PCR reads anew with MiXCR; each CDR3 protein has one entry. The sample lists 150,000 or so distinct CDR3 sequences; 35% to 40% were seen once. The input for sequencing was blood, taken after autologous hematopoietic stem cell transplantation. These receptors were obtained from a girl aged 10-17 years with multiple sclerosis.

The sample holds a few counts of this clonotype. A junction boundary mismatches the germline segment, possibly from a read error. The CDR3 bases are TGCAGTGCTAGAGATTGGGGCGGGGAGATCCAGTACTTC. Amino acids: CSARDWGGEIQYF. V usage is TRBV20-1 and J usage is TRBJ2-5, with D possibly being TRBD2 (6 bases). The CDR3 covers 13 residues. The germline V gene has CDR1 DFQATT and CDR2 SNEGSKA (reference sequence).

This clonotype was picked up one time. It may be a read error: a sequence one base away is much more abundant. The chain recombines TRBV29-1 with TRBJ2-6, with D possibly TRBD1 on 5 matching bases. Germline-derived CDR1 and CDR2 are SQVTM and ANQGSEA. CDR3 length: 16 residues. In nucleotides, the CDR3 is TGCAGCGCCCTACCTCCTGCAAGCTCTGGGGCCAACGTCCGGACTTTC. It specifies CSALPPASSGANVRTF.

The rearrangement joins TRBV20-1 to TRBJ2-7; a weak D match, TRBD1 (6 bases). Deletions cut 4 bases from V and 2 bases from J, with 12 bases between. The CDR3 is 13 residues long. The V gene's germline CDR1 is DFQATT and CDR2 SNEGSKA (reference sequence). For the CDR3, the DNA is TGCAGTGCTACCGGGACACGGACCTACGAGCAGTACTTC. Protein: CSATGTRTYEQYF.

Notes on this clonotype: An end of the junction does not agree with germline; a read error may underlie this. The rearrangement links TRBV19 to TRBJ2-2; the match to TRBD2 covers 9 bases. CDR1 is LNHDA, CDR2 SQIVND, per germline (reference sequence). The CDR3 consists of 18 residues. The CDR3 spells CASTSPDPQREECGERFF. CDR3 coding DNA: TGTGCCAGTACCTCACCGGACCCTCAGCGGGAGGAGTGCGGGGAGCGGTTTTTT.

The V call is TRBV6-1, the J call TRBJ1-5, with D unresolved. The CDR3 has 14 residues. Germline V gene lookup returns CDR1 MNHNS and CDR2 SASEGT. Trimming shortened V by 4 bases and J by 0 bases, and 7 bases separated the two germline ends. This CDR3 reads CASSGGYSNQPQHF. The CDR3 nucleotides are TGTGCCAGCAGTGGGGGATATAGCAATCAGCCCCAGCATTTT.

This clonotype was observed a few times. The chain couples TRBV30 to TRBJ1-5; D is perhaps TRBD1 (5 bases). From germline, CDR1 is GTSNPN and CDR2 SVGIG (reference sequence). There are 15 residues in the CDR3. The V and J ends lost 3 bases and 5 bases respectively, with 17 bases between them. CDR3 bases: TGTGCCTGGAGGGCGACTGGGGGACGGGATCAGCCCCAGCATTTT. It yields the protein CAWRATGGRDQPQHF. Full variable domain (remainder filled in from reference TRBV30 and TRBJ1-5): SQTIHQWPATLVQPVGSPLSLECTVEGTSNPNLYWYRQAAGRGLQLLFYSVGIGQISSEVPQNLSASRPQDRQFILSSKKLLLSDSGFYLCAWRATGGRDQPQHFGDGTRLSIL.

This clonotype was counted at least ten times. The chain is built from TRBV10-2 and TRBJ2-1; D not certain. The length of the CDR3 is 17 residues. V was cut by 0 bases and J by 6 bases, with 18 bases left in between. CDR1 and CDR2 from the germline V gene are WSHSY and SAAADI. The CDR3 spells CASSESIVSPITNEQFF. CDR3 bases: TGCGCCAGCAGTGAGTCGATAGTGTCTCCTATCACCAATGAGCAGTTCTTC.

The chain employs TRBV14 and TRBJ1-2; the D is unclear. V gave up 1 base and J gave up 7 bases, with 13 bases separating them. CDR1 is SGHDN, CDR2 FVKESK, per germline. The CDR3 sequence is 14 residues long. CDR3 region: CASSQALAVAGYTF. DNA of the CDR3: TGTGCCAGCAGCCAAGCTTTGGCAGTGGCTGGCTACACCTTC. Full variable domain (remainder filled in from reference TRBV14 and TRBJ1-2): EAGVTQFPSHSVIEKGQTVTLRCDPISGHDNLYWYRRVMGKEIKFLLHFVKESKQDESGMPNNRFLAERTGGTYSTLKVQPAELEDSGVYFCASSQALAVAGYTFGSGTRLTVV.

The chain employs TRBV10-1 and TRBJ2-3; D possibly corresponds to TRBD1 (5 bases). This CDR3 comprises 14 residues. V shed 5 bases and J shed 4 bases, with 13 bases lying between them. Germline CDR1 WNHNN, CDR2 SYGVQD (reference sequence). The CDR3, as DNA: TGCGCCAGCAGTAACAGGATGCAGGCAGATACGCAGTATTTT. Translation gives CASSNRMQADTQYF.

The V and J genes are TRBV7-2 and TRBJ2-3; TRBD2 matches at 8 bases. Germline V CDR1 and CDR2: SGHTA, FQGNSA. The CDR3 is made up of 18 amino acids. The trim removed 1 base at V and 2 bases at J, leaving 11 bases unmatched. The CDR3 protein is CASSLEAAGGPVTDTQYF. In DNA form, the CDR3 reads TGTGCCAGCAGCTTAGAGGCGGCGGGAGGTCCTGTCACAGATACGCAGTATTTT.

This rearrangement joins TRBV7-9 to TRBJ2-7; D is ambiguous. Trimming took off 2 bases at V and 6 bases at J, with 5 bases between the two ends. This CDR3 is 11 amino acids long. Germline values: CDR1 SEHNR, CDR2 FQNEAQ (reference sequence). CDR3 DNA sequence: TGTGCCAGCAGCTTAAAGAGCGAGCAGTACTTC. Translated: CASSLKSEQYF.

This chain connects TRBV11-2 to TRBJ2-1; 11 bases agree with TRBD2. Germline V gene data show CDR1 as SGHAT and CDR2 as FQNNGV. This CDR3 spans 15 amino acids. Trimming cost V 5 bases and J 6 bases; bases outside gene matches: 6. This chain's CDR3 is CASSPSGRFVNEQFF. The CDR3 DNA follows: TGTGCCAGCAGCCCTAGCGGGAGGTTTGTCAATGAGCAGTTCTTC.

The chain couples TRBV18 to TRBJ2-7; D gene uncertain. There are 13 residues in the CDR3. Trimming shortened V by 0 bases and J by 6 bases, and 9 bases separated the two germline ends. Germline V gives CDR1 KGHSH, CDR2 LQKENI. CDR3 sequence: CASSPPRFGEQYF. The CDR3 region has the DNA TGTGCCAGCTCACCACCGAGGTTCGGCGAGCAGTACTTC.

The sample holds many counts of this clonotype. The CDR3 coding sequence is TGCGCCAGCAGGGCGAATAAAGAGACCCAGTACTTC. Its protein is CASRANKETQYF. V and J are TRBV5-1 and TRBJ2-5; no definite D call. CDR1 SGHRS and CDR2 YFSETQ come from the germline V gene. The V gene lost 5 bases and the J gene lost 3 bases, with 8 bases spanning the gap. The CDR3 has 12 amino acids.

This clonotype was recorded at least ten times. This chain connects TRBV29-1 to TRBJ2-7, with D perhaps matching TRBD1 (5 bases). The CDR3 runs to 11 residues. V lost 4 bases, J lost 2 bases, and 6 bases lay in between. Germline-derived CDR1 and CDR2 are SQVTM and ANQGSEA. The CDR3 is CSVGGPYEQYF. As DNA, the CDR3 is TGCAGCGTTGGGGGCCCCTACGAGCAGTACTTC.

This chain uses TRBV4-2 with TRBJ2-3; D remains ambiguous. This CDR3 region has 16 residues. V lost 0 bases, J lost 0 bases, and 10 bases lay in between. Germline V CDR1 and CDR2: LGHNA, YNFKEQ. For the CDR3, the DNA is TGTGCCAGCAGCCAAGAAGGCAGTTCTAGCACAGATACGCAGTATTTT. Protein product: CASSQEGSSSTDTQYF.

The rearrangement links TRBV4-1 to TRBJ2-7, with 7 bases matching TRBD1. V dropped 6 bases and J dropped 0; count of bases not matched to a gene: 8. This CDR3 spans 15 amino acids. Germline CDR1 reads MGHRA; CDR2 reads YSYEKL. The CDR3 sequence: CASSHGTDVSYEQYF. The DNA of the CDR3 is TGCGCCAGCAGTCACGGGACAGACGTCTCCTACGAGCAGTACTTC.

This clonotype has more than one count but fewer than ten. The V gene is TRBV12-3 or TRBV12-4, the J gene TRBJ2-2, with D maybe TRBD1 (5 bases). The CDR3 consists of 13 residues. The ends were cut back, 2 bases at V and 6 bases at J, with 7 bases in the middle. CDR3 nucleotides: TGTGCCAGCAGTTTATTCAGGGCCGGGGAGCTGTTTTTT. Protein product: CASSLFRAGELFF.

This clonotype has a handful of counts. The chain combines TRBV9 with TRBJ2-1; the match to TRBD2 covers 14 bases. The V gene end was trimmed by 4 bases and the J gene end by 9 bases; junction bases not matched to a gene: 9. There are 16 residues in the CDR3. Germline CDR1 SGDLS, CDR2 YYNGEE. This CDR3 is CASSSGTSGSLGEQFF. The CDR3 nucleotides read TGTGCCAGCAGCTCAGGGACTAGCGGGAGTTTGGGTGAGCAGTTCTTC.

The rearrangement links TRBV29-1 to TRBJ2-2; no reliable D call. The germline CDR1 and CDR2 sequences are SQVTM and ANQGSEA. Trimming pared 3 bases from V and 7 bases from J, leaving 12 bases between. The CDR3 is 13 amino acids. CDR3 region: CSVDQAAGGELFF. CDR3 nucleotide sequence: TGCAGCGTTGATCAGGCAGCCGGCGGGGAGCTGTTTTTT.

The CDR3, as DNA: TGTGCCAGCATGGCTACGGGCTCCTACGAGCAGTACTTC. It codes for CASMATGSYEQYF. This sequence joins TRBV12-3 or TRBV12-4 and TRBJ2-7, with no clear D. The CDR3 extends over 13 amino acids. Trimming removed 7 bases from V and 0 bases from J, with 10 bases in between.

The count of this clonotype is one. The gene calls are TRBV27 and TRBJ2-1, with TRBD2 identical over 9 bases. The length of the CDR3 is 16 residues. Germline assignment: CDR1 MNHEY and CDR2 SMNVEV (reference sequence). Trimming took 2 bases from V and 1 from J; bases not matched to a gene: 3. The CDR3 nucleotides read TGTGCCAGCAGTTTACTTAGCGGGAGATCCTACAATGAGCAGTTCTTC. Protein: CASSLLSGRSYNEQFF.

This clonotype has more than one count but fewer than ten. V and J are TRBV4-1 and TRBJ2-7; 7 bases are a match to TRBD1. The CDR3 is 15 amino acids. CDR1 is MGHRA and CDR2 is YSYEKL in the germline V gene. Trimming removed 1 base from V and 2 bases from J; junction bases left unmatched: 5. The CDR3: CASSQGGTETYEQYF. Written as DNA, the CDR3 is TGCGCCAGCAGCCAAGGAGGGACAGAAACCTACGAGCAGTACTTC.

Points on this clonotype: This may stem from a read error, because a much larger clone lies one nucleotide away. The rearrangement uses TRBV29-1 and TRBJ2-7; weak D call: TRBD1 (6 bases). This CDR3 comprises 12 residues. V lost 4 bases and J lost 10, with 17 bases in between. Germline V gene lookup returns CDR1 SQVTM and CDR2 ANQGSEA. The CDR3 nucleotides read TGCAGCGTTGGGGACACTCAAGAGATCCAGTACTTC. Protein product: CSVGDTQEIQYF.

The CDR3 protein is CASSLDVSGTPYEQYF. The CDR3 region has the DNA TGCGCCAGCAGCTTGGACGTTAGCGGGACCCCTTACGAGCAGTACTTC. This chain connects TRBV5-1 to TRBJ2-7, with 8 positions matching TRBD2. Germline V gene data show CDR1 as SGHRS and CDR2 as YFSETQ. The V segment lost 0 bases and the J segment 4 bases; nucleotides outside the gene matches: 9. The CDR3 contains 16 residues.

The chain joins TRBV20-1 to TRBJ2-3; D is possibly TRBD2 (6 bases). With 0 bases removed from V and 7 bases from J, the gap between germline ends came to 17 bases. In germline, CDR1 is DFQATT, CDR2 SNEGSKA (reference sequence). CDR3 length: 15 amino acids. The chain's CDR3 is CSARDNTGARNTQYF. As DNA, the CDR3 is TGCAGTGCTAGAGATAATACGGGAGCTCGAAATACGCAGTATTTT.

This clonotype was seen a handful of times. V gene TRBV28 combines with J gene TRBJ1-2; D call uncertain. CDR3 size: 16 residues. Germline-derived CDR1 and CDR2 are MDHEN and SYDVKM. V gave up 2 bases and J gave up 2 bases, with 15 bases separating them. CDR3: CASSLAHGRQNYGYTF. DNA of the CDR3: TGTGCCAGCAGTTTAGCCCATGGCAGGCAGAACTATGGCTACACCTTC.

This clonotype was seen a few times. This chain links TRBV20-1 with TRBJ2-5; unclear D gene. The CDR3 has 16 amino acids. The germline gives CDR1 DFQATT, CDR2 SNEGSKA (reference sequence). V was pared by 1 base and J by 0 bases, with 15 bases between. The DNA for the CDR3 is TGCAGTGCTAGAGGAATACTCGTGGGATACCAAGAGACCCAGTACTTC. Encoded protein: CSARGILVGYQETQYF.

The rearrangement joins TRBV6-6 to TRBJ2-5; unclear D gene. TRBJ2-7 matches the DNA end more closely, so the J call is doubtful. Germline V gene data show CDR1 as MNHNY and CDR2 as SVGAGI (reference sequence). This CDR3 is built from 13 residues. CDR3 protein: CASSSLPGYEQYF. Here the CDR3 DNA reads TGTGCCAGCAGTTCCCTCCCCGGCTACGAGCAGTACTTC.